These T cell receptor beta chains were read from a single sample in a study of CD8+ T cells in alopecia areata. Only in-frame clones appear in the TCRdb table, and some are missing; sequencing was by immunoSEQ multiplex PCR. In the table there are a few hundred thousand clones, about 50% of which are singletons. Source: CD4+ T cells sorted from blood, taken at week 4, from a patient treated with tofacitinib. These receptors came from a human donor with alopecia areata. Both conserved end residues are part of each CDR3. Fields, in order: D gene, CDR3 length, V gene, J gene, clone size, CDR3 protein, CDR3 DNA. A D gene is named only where the DNA matches it firmly. A clone size is listed for some rows: how often the clone was seen (once, few, many), or a class if it is expanded.

D: .
length: 14
V: TRBV29-1
J: TRBJ2-5
size: .
CDR3: CSALPPKGVKTQYF
DNA: TGCAGCGCTCTCCCTCCGAAGGGTGTGAAGACCCAGTACTTC

D: TRBD1
length: 16
V: TRBV29-1
J: TRBJ1-5
size: few
CDR3: CSVSSGTGEGNQPQHF
DNA: TGCAGCGTTTCCTCCGGGACAGGGGAGGGGAATCAGCCCCAGCATTTT

D: .
length: 13
V: TRBV30
J: TRBJ1-2
size: .
CDR3: CAWSPTSGHGYTF
DNA: TGTGCCTGGAGTCCCACCTCGGGGCATGGCTACACCTTC

D: .
length: 15
V: TRBV29-1
J: TRBJ1-1
size: few
CDR3: CSVGRQAPINTEAFF
DNA: TGCAGCGTCGGGAGACAGGCGCCAATAAACACTGAAGCTTTCTTT

D: .
length: 13
V: TRBV14
J: TRBJ1-4
size: few
CDR3: CASSLAGIGKLFF
DNA: TGTGCCAGCAGCCTGGCAGGGATCGGAAAACTGTTTTTT

D: TRBD1
length: 14
V: TRBV7-2
J: TRBJ1-5
size: few
CDR3: CASSPRTGDQPQHF
DNA: TGTGCCAGCAGCCCTCGGACAGGGGATCAGCCCCAGCATTTT

D: .
length: 11
V: TRBV2
J: TRBJ2-7
size: .
CDR3: CASQGPGEQYF
DNA: TGTGCCAGCCAGGGACCCGGCGAGCAGTACTTC

D: .
length: 15
V: TRBV18
J: TRBJ1-2
size: .
CDR3: CASSPLGRDNYGYTF
DNA: TGTGCCAGCTCACCACTGGGCAGGGATAACTATGGCTACACCTTC

D: .
length: 13
V: TRBV30
J: TRBJ1-2
size: .
CDR3: CAWSGEGHYGYTF
DNA: TGTGCCTGGAGTGGAGAGGGGCACTATGGCTACACCTTC

D: TRBD1
length: 13
V: TRBV5-5
J: TRBJ1-5
size: .
CDR3: CASSLTGGQPQHF
DNA: TGTGCCAGCAGCTTGACAGGGGGACAGCCCCAGCATTTT

D: .
length: 13
V: TRBV29-1
J: TRBJ2-5
size: .
CDR3: CSVDLAGRETQYF
DNA: TGCAGCGTTGATTTGGCAGGGCGAGAGACCCAGTACTTC

D: TRBD2
length: 16
V: TRBV7-6
J: TRBJ2-1
size: .
CDR3: CASSLAGTSSPNEQFF
DNA: TGTGCCAGCAGCTTAGCCGGGACTAGCTCCCCCAATGAGCAGTTCTTC

D: .
length: 12
V: TRBV30
J: TRBJ2-2
size: .
CDR3: CAWRRQIGELFF
DNA: TGTGCCTGGAGGAGACAGATCGGGGAGCTGTTTTTT

D: .
length: 16
V: TRBV6-1
J: TRBJ1-2
size: .
CDR3: CASSEVFILAEYGYTF
DNA: TGTGCCAGCAGTGAAGTCTTTATTCTGGCAGAGTATGGCTACACCTTC

D: .
length: 14
V: TRBV5-6
J: TRBJ2-7
size: .
CDR3: CASSAATERDEQYF
DNA: TGTGCCAGCAGCGCCGCAACAGAGCGGGACGAGCAGTACTTC

D: .
length: 14
V: TRBV5-1
J: TRBJ1-2
size: .
CDR3: CASSGRTAVDGYTF
DNA: TGCGCCAGCAGCGGGCGGACGGCGGTGGATGGCTACACCTTC

D: .
length: 10
V: TRBV29-1
J: TRBJ1-2
size: .
CDR3: CSQRGYGYTF
DNA: TGCAGCCAAAGGGGTTATGGCTACACCTTC

D: .
length: 14
V: TRBV30
J: TRBJ1-1
size: .
CDR3: CAWSKQGGGTEAFF
DNA: TGTGCCTGGAGTAAACAGGGCGGGGGCACTGAAGCTTTCTTT

D: .
length: 15
V: TRBV6-5
J: TRBJ2-6
size: .
CDR3: CASRKRTSGANVLTF
DNA: TGTGCCAGCCGCAAACGGACATCTGGGGCCAACGTCCTGACTTTC

D: .
length: 13
V: TRBV7-9
J: TRBJ2-7
size: .
CDR3: CASTPDRRYEQYF
DNA: TGTGCCAGCACCCCGGACCGTCGCTACGAGCAGTACTTC

D: .
length: 13
V: TRBV2
J: TRBJ1-6
size: .
CDR3: CASSRDQGSPLHF
DNA: TGTGCCAGCAGCCGGGACCAAGGTTCACCCCTCCACTTT

D: .
length: 18
V: TRBV9
J: TRBJ2-3
size: .
CDR3: CASSVTPILERSTDTQYF
DNA: TGTGCCAGCAGCGTAACCCCCATTTTGGAGCGGAGCACAGATACGCAGTATTTT

D: TRBD2
length: 15
V: TRBV5-1
J: TRBJ2-5
size: once
CDR3: CASSLGLAGMETQYF
DNA: TGCGCCAGCAGCTTGGGACTAGCGGGGATGGAGACCCAGTACTTC

D: TRBD1
length: 15
V: TRBV10-3
J: TRBJ1-6
size: .
CDR3: CAISAGQGDNSPLHF
DNA: TGTGCCATCAGTGCCGGACAGGGTGATAATTCACCCCTCCACTTT

D: .
length: 14
V: TRBV11-1
J: TRBJ1-2
size: .
CDR3: CASSPPGGNYGYTF
DNA: TGTGCCAGCAGTCCACCCGGAGGGAACTATGGCTACACCTTC

D: .
length: 14
V: TRBV27
J: TRBJ1-5
size: few
CDR3: CASSPFGFNQPQHF
DNA: TGTGCCAGCAGTCCCTTTGGATTCAATCAGCCCCAGCATTTT